The 17 T cell receptor beta chains reported below all come from one sample, sequenced in a study of blood T cell repertoires in COVID-19 (TCRdb year 2020). The method behind the library was the immunoSEQ multiplex PCR assay. The table was pulled from immuneACCESS by TCRdb, which kept in-frame rearrangements only. Such tables lose some clones; where checked, under half of the loss comes from unresolved V genes, and the rest has no known cause. The sample records about 280,000 clones, roughly nine tenths of which are singletons. Roughly 6.2% of the sample comes from the top ten. Material for sequencing was PBMCs or T cells enriched from blood (not recorded which). The source of these receptors is a woman aged 40-49 years who had recovered from COVID-19.

This chain uses TRBV7-2 with TRBJ2-3; 7 nucleotides align to TRBD1. V shed 5 bases, J shed 11 bases, and the junction held 19 bases outside the gene matches. The CDR3 has 16 amino acids. Germline lookup yields CDR1 SGHTA and CDR2 FQGNSA. The DNA for the CDR3 is TGTGCCAGCAGCGGCCGGGACAGTGGGACCAGTGGGGTGCAGTATTTT. Translation: CASSGRDSGTSGVQYF.

The chain links TRBV5-4 to TRBJ2-1, with unresolved D. The CDR3 loop spans 15 amino acids. Per the germline V gene, CDR1 is SGHNT and CDR2 is YYREEE (reference sequence). The ends were cut back, 3 bases at V and 6 bases at J, with 16 bases in the middle. CDR3 sequence (DNA): TGTGCCAGCAGCTCGGAGTTGTGGTTAGGCAATGAGCAGTTCTTC. Amino acid sequence: CASSSELWLGNEQFF.

The J gene is TRBJ1-2, the V gene TRBV28; 9 bases line up with TRBD1. The V gene's germline CDR1 is MDHEN and CDR2 SYDVKM. This CDR3 spans 14 amino acids. The junction had 1 base not matched to a gene; V was cut back by 3 bases and J by 2 bases. As DNA, the CDR3 is TGTGCCAGCAGTTTTGGACAGGGGAACTATGGCTACACCTTC. It specifies CASSFGQGNYGYTF.

This clone was found once. This chain uses TRBV9 with TRBJ2-1; no clear D gene. V was trimmed by 0 bases and J by 7 bases, leaving 11 bases between them. This CDR3 spans 14 amino acids. Germline V gene sequence: CDR1 SGDLS, CDR2 YYNGEE. DNA for the CDR3: TGTGCCAGCAGCGTAGAGGCTAGTTCTAATGAGCAGTTCTTC. Translation gives CASSVEASSNEQFF.

This clone occurred once. The V call is TRBV7-2, the J call TRBJ1-6, with D tentatively TRBD1 (6 bases). Germline assignment: CDR1 SGHTA and CDR2 FQGNSA. The germline V and J ends were trimmed by 5 bases and 3 bases, with 14 bases remaining between them. The CDR3 totals 16 residues. This CDR3 is CASSRAWDNYNSPLHF. The CDR3 DNA sequence: TGTGCCAGCAGCAGGGCTTGGGACAACTATAATTCACCCCTCCACTTT.

The chain is built from TRBV3-1 (or the pseudogene TRBV3-2) and TRBJ2-1; 12 bases line up with TRBD2. The junction had 14 bases not matched to a gene; V was cut back by 6 bases and J by 2 bases. The CDR3 runs to 19 residues. CDR1 is LGHDT and CDR2 is YNNKEL in the germline V gene (reference sequence). This CDR3 is CASRPTVGLAGNPYNEQFF. The CDR3 bases are TGTGCCAGCAGACCGACTGTTGGACTAGCGGGGAACCCCTACAATGAGCAGTTCTTC.

CDR3 DNA sequence: TGCGCCAGCAGCCCGGGGGACTTTCGCACAGATACGCAGTATTTT. Its translation: CASSPGDFRTDTQYF. V gene TRBV4-3 combines with J gene TRBJ2-3; possible D gene TRBD2, 6 bases. Per germline, CDR1 LGHNA and CDR2 YSLEER. Deletions cut 4 bases from V and 1 base from J, with 12 bases between. CDR3 size: 15 residues.

The V and J genes are TRBV7-2 and TRBJ1-5, with no clear D. Trimming removed 5 bases from V and 3 bases from J, with 5 bases in between. The CDR3 is 12 amino acids. Looked up from germline, CDR1 is SGHTA and CDR2 is FQGNSA. The CDR3 region is CASSPYNQPQHF. CDR3 DNA: TGTGCCAGCAGCCCCTACAATCAGCCCCAGCATTTT.

The chain uses TRBV7-9 and TRBJ1-1; 7 positions match TRBD1. CDR1 and CDR2 from the germline V gene are SEHNR and FQNEAQ (reference sequence). This CDR3 contains 14 residues. The V segment lost 4 bases and the J segment 0 bases; nucleotides outside the gene matches: 2. CDR3 in DNA: TGTGCCAGCAGCTCAGGGACAGTGAACACTGAAGCTTTCTTT. Translation gives CASSSGTVNTEAFF.

The CDR3 loop is CATVGRGNTEAFF. The CDR3 nucleotides read TGTGCCACAGTGGGAAGGGGGAACACTGAAGCTTTCTTT. The rearrangement joins TRBV24-1 to TRBJ1-1; D is perhaps TRBD1 (5 bases). V was pared by 10 bases and J by 1 base, with 12 bases between. There are 13 residues in the CDR3. Germline V gene sequence: CDR1 KGHDR, CDR2 SFDVKD.

This chain links TRBV7-8 with TRBJ2-5, with D unclear. Trimming left V 3 bases short and J 2 bases short, with 10 bases between. Germline CDR1 is SGHVS and CDR2 is FQNEAQ. This CDR3 comprises 14 residues. For the CDR3, the DNA is TGTGCCAGCAGCTTCGGTGGGCTTCAAGAGACCCAGTACTTC. Translated, it gives CASSFGGLQETQYF.

The chain employs TRBV27 and TRBJ2-5; 7 bases line up with TRBD2. This CDR3 has 13 amino acids. CDR1 is MNHEY and CDR2 is SMNVEV in the germline V gene (reference sequence). Germline trimming cut 3 bases from V and 5 bases from J; bases unmatched to any gene: 3. The chain's CDR3 is CASSFAGEETQYF. DNA for the CDR3: TGTGCCAGCAGTTTCGCGGGAGAGGAGACCCAGTACTTC.

The genes are TRBV28 and TRBJ1-1; no clear D. Trimming removed 4 bases from V and 4 bases from J, with 16 bases in between. Per germline, CDR1 MDHEN and CDR2 SYDVKM. The CDR3 consists of 15 residues. This CDR3 is CASSSQIPGRTEAFF. The CDR3, as DNA: TGTGCCAGCAGTTCCCAGATACCGGGTCGCACTGAAGCTTTCTTT.

V usage is TRBV5-1 and J usage is TRBJ2-1; D is possibly TRBD1 (5 bases). Germline CDR1 SGHRS, CDR2 YFSETQ. This CDR3 is 14 amino acids long. Trimming left V 3 bases short and J 4 bases short, with 11 bases between. CDR3 region: CASSSLTDYNEQFF. The CDR3 DNA reads as TGCGCCAGCAGCTCCCTGACAGATTACAATGAGCAGTTCTTC.

The V call is TRBV30, the J call TRBJ2-1; TRBD2 might be the D (5 bases). V was clipped by 5 bases and J by 7 bases, with 12 bases between them. Germline CDR1 GTSNPN, CDR2 SVGIG (reference sequence). This CDR3 is 12 amino acids long. The CDR3 here is CAWSRDGNEQFF. CDR3 sequence (DNA): TGTGCCTGGTCCCGGGATGGGAATGAGCAGTTCTTC.

A few counts support this clone. As DNA, the CDR3 is TGTGCCAGCAGCCAAACCGGGACAGGGGCGATAGATACGCAGTATTTT. This encodes CASSQTGTGAIDTQYF. The chain couples TRBV3-1 (or the pseudogene TRBV3-2) to TRBJ2-3; the match to TRBD1 covers 10 bases. V shed 2 bases and J 5 bases; nucleotides not matched to a gene: 7. Germline lookup yields CDR1 LGHDT and CDR2 YNNKEL (reference sequence). The length of the CDR3 is 16 residues.

V gene TRBV5-1 combines with J gene TRBJ2-1; tentative D call: TRBD1 (5 bases). The CDR3 spans 15 residues. V was cut by 5 bases and J by 0 bases, with 12 bases left in between. Germline CDR1 and CDR2: SGHRS and YFSETQ. CDR3 in DNA: TGCGCCAGCAGTTACGACAGCCTCTCCTACAATGAGCAGTTCTTC. This translates into CASSYDSLSYNEQFF.